Listed below are T cell receptor beta chains from one sample, sequenced in a study of blood T cell repertoires in COVID-19. The assay was immunoSEQ multiplex PCR, and TCRdb's table has in-frame clones only and misses some. This sample has over 200,000 clones; 90% occur once, and the top ten carry approximately 2.5%. What was sequenced was peripheral blood. Receptors originate from a man aged 25-45 years with COVID-19, enrolled during active disease. CDR3s include the opening cysteine and the closing phenylalanine or tryptophan. The order of the fields is V gene, clone size, J gene, D gene, CDR3 protein, CDR3 DNA. D genes are given only for firm matches. Clone size is given for some rows only: seen once, a few or many times, or a class if the clone is expanded.

V gene: TRBV19
clone size: NA
J gene: TRBJ2-3
D gene: NA
CDR3 protein: CASSISGPHTDTQYF
CDR3 DNA: TGTGCCAGTAGTATTAGTGGTCCTCACACAGATACGCAGTATTTT

V gene: TRBV28
clone size: NA
J gene: TRBJ1-1
D gene: NA
CDR3 protein: CASSFSGFLEAFF
CDR3 DNA: TGTGCCAGCAGTTTTTCAGGGTTCCTTGAAGCTTTCTTT

V gene: TRBV2
clone size: NA
J gene: TRBJ2-1
D gene: TRBD1
CDR3 protein: CASSDPFGTANNEQFF
CDR3 DNA: TGTGCCAGCAGTGATCCTTTTGGGACAGCCAACAATGAGCAGTTCTTC

V gene: TRBV7-3
clone size: NA
J gene: TRBJ1-2
D gene: TRBD1
CDR3 protein: CASSYYRGFNYGYTF
CDR3 DNA: TGTGCCAGCAGCTATTACAGGGGTTTTAACTATGGCTACACCTTC

V gene: TRBV6-5
clone size: NA
J gene: TRBJ2-3
D gene: NA
CDR3 protein: CASRTRPPDTQYF
CDR3 DNA: TGTGCCAGCAGGACTAGGCCCCCCGATACGCAGTATTTT

V gene: TRBV5-6
clone size: NA
J gene: TRBJ2-2
D gene: NA
CDR3 protein: CASSLVGAQLTNTGELFF
CDR3 DNA: TGTGCCAGCAGCTTGGTGGGGGCCCAACTTACGAACACCGGGGAGCTGTTTTTT

V gene: TRBV5-1
clone size: once
J gene: TRBJ1-4
D gene: NA
CDR3 protein: CASSRTEGEKLFF
CDR3 DNA: TGCGCCAGCAGCAGGACGGAGGGTGAAAAACTGTTTTTT

V gene: TRBV19
clone size: NA
J gene: TRBJ2-1
D gene: TRBD1
CDR3 protein: CASSIDLDRDLNEQFF
CDR3 DNA: TGTGCCAGTAGTATAGATTTGGACAGGGACCTCAATGAGCAGTTCTTC

V gene: TRBV28
clone size: NA
J gene: TRBJ1-3
D gene: NA
CDR3 protein: CASSSRQNGNTIYF
CDR3 DNA: TGTGCCAGCAGTTCACGACAGAATGGAAACACCATATATTTT

V gene: TRBV13
clone size: NA
J gene: TRBJ1-2
D gene: TRBD1
CDR3 protein: CASSLDRGRGGYTF
CDR3 DNA: TGTGCCAGCAGCTTGGACAGGGGGCGAGGGGGCTACACCTTC

V gene: TRBV7-2
clone size: NA
J gene: TRBJ2-2
D gene: NA
CDR3 protein: CASSLARGNTGELFF
CDR3 DNA: TGTGCCAGCAGCTTAGCGAGAGGGAACACCGGGGAGCTGTTTTTT

V gene: TRBV5-1
clone size: NA
J gene: TRBJ1-2
D gene: TRBD1
CDR3 protein: CASSPQGANYGYTF
CDR3 DNA: TGCGCCAGCAGCCCACAGGGGGCTAACTATGGCTACACCTTC

V gene: TRBV5-4
clone size: NA
J gene: TRBJ2-5
D gene: TRBD2
CDR3 protein: CASTTAGLGVQETQYF
CDR3 DNA: TGTGCCAGCACTACCGCCGGACTAGGCGTCCAAGAGACCCAGTACTTC

V gene: TRBV9
clone size: NA
J gene: TRBJ2-7
D gene: TRBD2
CDR3 protein: CASSPVGGNYEQYF
CDR3 DNA: TGTGCCAGCAGCCCAGTCGGGGGGAACTACGAGCAGTACTTC

V gene: TRBV10-3
clone size: NA
J gene: TRBJ2-4
D gene: TRBD1
CDR3 protein: CAIGTATLDIQYF
CDR3 DNA: TGTGCCATTGGGACAGCGACTTTGGACATTCAGTACTTC

V gene: TRBV6-4
clone size: NA
J gene: TRBJ2-1
D gene: TRBD2
CDR3 protein: CASSEGSAGGGDEQFF
CDR3 DNA: TGTGCCAGCAGTGAAGGATCGGCGGGAGGTGGGGATGAGCAGTTCTTC

V gene: TRBV9
clone size: NA
J gene: TRBJ2-7
D gene: TRBD2
CDR3 protein: CASSVGWTSGGGEQYF
CDR3 DNA: TGTGCCAGCAGCGTAGGATGGACTAGCGGGGGCGGCGAGCAGTACTTC

V gene: TRBV19
clone size: NA
J gene: TRBJ1-5
D gene: NA
CDR3 protein: CASSIRDFWNQPQHF
CDR3 DNA: TGTGCCAGTAGTATCAGGGACTTTTGGAATCAGCCCCAGCATTTT

V gene: TRBV2
clone size: once
J gene: TRBJ1-5
D gene: NA
CDR3 protein: CATRTGRAQNQPQHF
CDR3 DNA: TGTGCCACCAGGACCGGCAGGGCCCAAAATCAGCCCCAGCATTTT

V gene: TRBV12-5
clone size: NA
J gene: TRBJ1-6
D gene: NA
CDR3 protein: CASGLSTGAFDSPLHF
CDR3 DNA: TGTGCTAGTGGTTTGAGTACAGGCGCCTTTGATTCACCCCTCCACTTT

V gene: TRBV6-5
clone size: NA
J gene: TRBJ1-3
D gene: NA
CDR3 protein: CASTAGNTIYF
CDR3 DNA: TGTGCCAGCACAGCTGGAAACACCATATATTTT

V gene: TRBV24-1
clone size: NA
J gene: TRBJ2-3
D gene: NA
CDR3 protein: CATSDLDQQGDTQYF
CDR3 DNA: TGTGCCACCAGTGACCTTGACCAGCAGGGAGATACGCAGTATTTT

V gene: TRBV27
clone size: NA
J gene: TRBJ2-7
D gene: TRBD1
CDR3 protein: CASSLVVRQGAHEQYF
CDR3 DNA: TGTGCCAGCAGTTTAGTCGTCCGACAGGGGGCCCACGAGCAGTACTTC

V gene: TRBV14
clone size: NA
J gene: TRBJ2-2
D gene: TRBD1
CDR3 protein: CASSPRQGVDTGELFF
CDR3 DNA: TGTGCCAGCAGCCCTCGACAGGGGGTTGACACCGGGGAGCTGTTTTTT

V gene: TRBV11-2
clone size: NA
J gene: TRBJ1-4
D gene: TRBD1
CDR3 protein: CASTVQGAGEKLFF
CDR3 DNA: TGTGCCAGCACCGTACAGGGGGCGGGGGAAAAACTGTTTTTT

V gene: TRBV27
clone size: NA
J gene: TRBJ2-7
D gene: TRBD1
CDR3 protein: CASSFRTGVWSGQYF
CDR3 DNA: TGTGCCAGCAGTTTTCGGACAGGGGTATGGAGTGGGCAGTACTTC

V gene: TRBV11-2
clone size: NA
J gene: TRBJ1-5
D gene: NA
CDR3 protein: CASSLERDPDQPQHF
CDR3 DNA: TGTGCCAGCAGCTTAGAGCGGGATCCCGATCAGCCCCAGCATTTT

V gene: TRBV19
clone size: NA
J gene: TRBJ1-2
D gene: TRBD1
CDR3 protein: CASRAGTGLAYGYTF
CDR3 DNA: TGTGCCAGTAGGGCCGGGACAGGGTTAGCCTATGGCTACACCTTC

V gene: TRBV5-6
clone size: NA
J gene: TRBJ1-1
D gene: NA
CDR3 protein: CASSFRGRSTEAFF
CDR3 DNA: TGTGCCAGCAGCTTCAGGGGACGGAGCACTGAAGCTTTCTTT

V gene: TRBV29-1
clone size: NA
J gene: TRBJ2-7
D gene: TRBD2
CDR3 protein: CSVEREREQYF
CDR3 DNA: TGCAGCGTTGAGCGGGAGCGGGAGCAGTACTTC

V gene: TRBV19
clone size: NA
J gene: TRBJ2-3
D gene: TRBD2
CDR3 protein: CASSFGTTYGTDTQYF
CDR3 DNA: TGTGCCAGTAGTTTCGGGACTACCTATGGCACAGATACGCAGTATTTT

V gene: TRBV7-3
clone size: NA
J gene: TRBJ2-5
D gene: NA
CDR3 protein: CASSLRGPAQETQYF
CDR3 DNA: TGTGCCAGCAGCTTAAGGGGGCCGGCACAAGAGACCCAGTACTTC

V gene: TRBV28
clone size: once
J gene: TRBJ1-1
D gene: NA
CDR3 protein: CASSKNLVVAFF
CDR3 DNA: TGTGCCAGCAGTAAAAACTTAGTAGTGGCTTTCTTT

V gene: TRBV7-6
clone size: few
J gene: TRBJ2-3
D gene: TRBD2
CDR3 protein: CASSLSGLAGLGLVTQYF
CDR3 DNA: TGTGCCAGCAGCTTATCGGGACTAGCGGGGCTAGGGTTAGTTACGCAGTATTTT

V gene: TRBV2
clone size: once
J gene: TRBJ2-5
D gene: NA
CDR3 protein: CASTFRAARQETQYF
CDR3 DNA: TGTGCCAGCACGTTCCGAGCGGCGAGACAAGAGACCCAGTACTTC

V gene: TRBV6-5
clone size: NA
J gene: TRBJ1-4
D gene: TRBD1
CDR3 protein: CASSSMTGNGKLFF
CDR3 DNA: TGTGCCAGCAGTTCCATGACAGGGAACGGAAAACTGTTTTTT

V gene: TRBV5-4
clone size: NA
J gene: TRBJ2-6
D gene: TRBD2
CDR3 protein: CASKASGSFLSGANVLTF
CDR3 DNA: TGTGCCAGCAAGGCTAGCGGGAGCTTCCTCTCTGGGGCCAACGTCCTGACTTTC

V gene: TRBV11-2
clone size: NA
J gene: TRBJ2-2
D gene: NA
CDR3 protein: CASSSRGAGANTGELFF
CDR3 DNA: TGTGCCAGCAGCTCAAGGGGGGCGGGGGCGAACACCGGGGAGCTGTTTTTT

V gene: TRBV9
clone size: few
J gene: TRBJ1-2
D gene: TRBD1
CDR3 protein: CASSVTGTGNYGYTF
CDR3 DNA: TGTGCCAGCAGCGTAACAGGGACAGGGAACTATGGCTACACCTTC

V gene: TRBV25-1
clone size: NA
J gene: TRBJ2-7
D gene: NA
CDR3 protein: CASSEFRAYEQYF
CDR3 DNA: TGTGCCAGCAGTGAATTCAGGGCCTACGAGCAGTACTTC

V gene: TRBV5-1
clone size: NA
J gene: TRBJ2-2
D gene: NA
CDR3 protein: CASSLTLVDNTGELFF
CDR3 DNA: TGCGCCAGCAGCTTAACTCTAGTCGATAACACCGGGGAGCTGTTTTTT